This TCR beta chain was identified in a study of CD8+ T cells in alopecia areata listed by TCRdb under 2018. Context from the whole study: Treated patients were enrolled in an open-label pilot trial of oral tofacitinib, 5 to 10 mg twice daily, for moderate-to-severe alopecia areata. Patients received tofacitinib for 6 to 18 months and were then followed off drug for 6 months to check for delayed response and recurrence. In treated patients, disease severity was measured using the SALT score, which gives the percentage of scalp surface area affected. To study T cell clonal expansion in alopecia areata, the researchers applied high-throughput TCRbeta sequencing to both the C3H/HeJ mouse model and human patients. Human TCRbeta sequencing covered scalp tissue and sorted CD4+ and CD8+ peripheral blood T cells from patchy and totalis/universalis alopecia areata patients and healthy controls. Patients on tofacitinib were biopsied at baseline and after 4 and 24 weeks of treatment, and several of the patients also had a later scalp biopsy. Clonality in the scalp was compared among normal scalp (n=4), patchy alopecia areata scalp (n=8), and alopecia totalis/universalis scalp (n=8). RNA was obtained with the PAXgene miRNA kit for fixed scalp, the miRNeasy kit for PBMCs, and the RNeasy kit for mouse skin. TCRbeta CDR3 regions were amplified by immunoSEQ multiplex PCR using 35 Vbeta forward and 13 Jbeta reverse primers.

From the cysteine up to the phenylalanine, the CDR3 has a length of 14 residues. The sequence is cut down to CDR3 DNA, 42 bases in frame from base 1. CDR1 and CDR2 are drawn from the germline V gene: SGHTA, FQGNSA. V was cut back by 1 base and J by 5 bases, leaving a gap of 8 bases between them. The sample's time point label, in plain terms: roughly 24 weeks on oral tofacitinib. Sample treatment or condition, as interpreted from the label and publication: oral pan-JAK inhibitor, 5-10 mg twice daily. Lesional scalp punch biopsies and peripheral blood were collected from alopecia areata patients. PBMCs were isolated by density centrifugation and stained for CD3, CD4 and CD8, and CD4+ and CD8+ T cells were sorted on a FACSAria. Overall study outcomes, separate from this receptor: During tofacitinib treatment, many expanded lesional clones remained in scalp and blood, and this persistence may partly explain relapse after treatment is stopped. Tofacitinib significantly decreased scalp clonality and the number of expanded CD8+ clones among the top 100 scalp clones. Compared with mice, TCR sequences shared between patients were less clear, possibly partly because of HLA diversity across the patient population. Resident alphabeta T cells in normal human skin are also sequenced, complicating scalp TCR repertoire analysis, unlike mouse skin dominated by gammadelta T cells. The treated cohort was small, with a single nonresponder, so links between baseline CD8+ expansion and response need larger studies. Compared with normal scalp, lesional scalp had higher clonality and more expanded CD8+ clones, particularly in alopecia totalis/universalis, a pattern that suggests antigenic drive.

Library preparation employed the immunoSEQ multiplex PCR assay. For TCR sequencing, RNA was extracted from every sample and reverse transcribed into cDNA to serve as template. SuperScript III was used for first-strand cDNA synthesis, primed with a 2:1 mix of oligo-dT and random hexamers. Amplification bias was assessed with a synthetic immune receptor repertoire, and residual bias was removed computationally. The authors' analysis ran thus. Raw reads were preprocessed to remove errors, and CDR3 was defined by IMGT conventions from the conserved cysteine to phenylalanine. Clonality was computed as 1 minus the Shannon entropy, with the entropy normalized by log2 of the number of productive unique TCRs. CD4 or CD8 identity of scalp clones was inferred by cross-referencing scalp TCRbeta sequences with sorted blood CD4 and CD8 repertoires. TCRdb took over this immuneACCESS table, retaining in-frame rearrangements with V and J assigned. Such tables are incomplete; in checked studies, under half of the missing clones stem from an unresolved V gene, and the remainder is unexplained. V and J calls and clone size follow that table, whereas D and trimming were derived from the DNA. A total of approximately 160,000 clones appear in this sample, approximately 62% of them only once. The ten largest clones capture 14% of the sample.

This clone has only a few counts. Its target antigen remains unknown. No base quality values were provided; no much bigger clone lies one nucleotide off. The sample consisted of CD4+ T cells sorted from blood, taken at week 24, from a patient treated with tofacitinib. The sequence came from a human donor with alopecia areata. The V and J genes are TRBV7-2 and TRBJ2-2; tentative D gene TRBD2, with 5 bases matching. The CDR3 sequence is CASSLDGGTGELFF. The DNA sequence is TGTGCCAGCAGCTTAGATGGCGGGACCGGGGAGCTGTTTTTT.